This TCR beta chain originates from a study of OX40 agonist ivuxolimab in advanced cancers. Study in general: Hepatocellular carcinoma, melanoma, renal cell or head and neck cancer occurred in dose-escalation patients. Aged roughly 23 to 90 with a mean of roughly 65 years, they were more than 80% male.

This clone ranks as medium-sized. Clones were sequenced by immunoSEQ multiplex PCR, and TCRdb holds only the in-frame ones, with some missing. In the table there are more than 12,000 clones, more than 75% of which are singletons. Deletions cut 6 bases from V and 13 bases from J, with 13 bases between. Germline assignment: CDR1 MNHEY and CDR2 SMNVEV (reference sequence). The CDR3 has 11 amino acids. The clonotype originates from an adult with an advanced solid tumor such as melanoma, head and neck, liver or kidney cancer. Sequences were derived from CD4+ or CD8+ T cells sorted from blood, sampled in a trial of the OX40 agonist ivuxolimab. This sequence joins TRBV27 and TRBJ2-4; the D gene could be TRBD1 or TRBD2 (6 bases each). The CDR3 is CASRYGGQQYF. For the CDR3, the DNA is TGTGCCAGCAGATACGGGGGCCAACAGTACTTC.